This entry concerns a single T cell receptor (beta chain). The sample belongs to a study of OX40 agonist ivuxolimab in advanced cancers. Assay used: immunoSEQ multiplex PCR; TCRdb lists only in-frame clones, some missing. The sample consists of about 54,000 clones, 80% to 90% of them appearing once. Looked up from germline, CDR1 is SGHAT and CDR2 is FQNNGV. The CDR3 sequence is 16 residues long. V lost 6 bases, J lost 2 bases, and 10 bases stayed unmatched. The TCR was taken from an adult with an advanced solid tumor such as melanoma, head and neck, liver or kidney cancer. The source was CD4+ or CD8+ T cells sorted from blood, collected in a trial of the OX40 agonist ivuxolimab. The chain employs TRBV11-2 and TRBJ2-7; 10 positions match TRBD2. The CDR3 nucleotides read TGTGCCAGCAGATCGCCGAGGACTAGCGGACCCTACGAGCAGTACTTC. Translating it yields CASRSPRTSGPYEQYF.